This T cell receptor (beta chain) was documented in a study of early stage breast cancer tumors. Study-wide results and limits: Most shared enriched TCRB sequences were commonly generated ones. Bulk DNA sequencing of unsorted cells missed chain pairing and markers. Compared with adjacent normal breast tissue, tumors showed roughly 2.4-fold greater T cell density and higher clonality.

Method: immunoSEQ multiplex PCR; TCRdb's copy keeps in-frame clones and lacks some. This repertoire shows tens of thousands of clones, 75% to 95% found once; its top ten account for about 5%. Between the trimmed V and J ends, which lost 4 bases and 7 bases, there was a span of 11 bases. In germline, CDR1 is SNHLY, CDR2 FYNNEI. CDR3 length equals 13 residues. In this sample, this clone turned up once. Its antigen is not identified. The clonotype originates from a person aged 70 to 85 with breast cancer. Sequenced input: blood. V gene TRBV2 combines with J gene TRBJ2-1, with a possible D match to TRBD1 (6 bases). The CDR3 region is CASSANQGNEQFF. The CDR3 DNA reads TGTGCCAGCAGTGCTAACCAGGGGAATGAGCAGTTCTTC.